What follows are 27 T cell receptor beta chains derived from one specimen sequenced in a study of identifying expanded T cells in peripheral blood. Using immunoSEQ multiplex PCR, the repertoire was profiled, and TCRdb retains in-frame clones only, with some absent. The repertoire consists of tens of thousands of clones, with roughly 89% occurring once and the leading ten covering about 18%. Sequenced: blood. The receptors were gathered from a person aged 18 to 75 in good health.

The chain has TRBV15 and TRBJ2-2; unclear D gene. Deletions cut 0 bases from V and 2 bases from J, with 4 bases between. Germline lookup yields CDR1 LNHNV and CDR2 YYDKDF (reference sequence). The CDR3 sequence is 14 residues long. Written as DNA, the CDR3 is TGTGCCACCAGCAGAGATCCAAACACCGGGGAGCTGTTTTTT. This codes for CATSRDPNTGELFF.

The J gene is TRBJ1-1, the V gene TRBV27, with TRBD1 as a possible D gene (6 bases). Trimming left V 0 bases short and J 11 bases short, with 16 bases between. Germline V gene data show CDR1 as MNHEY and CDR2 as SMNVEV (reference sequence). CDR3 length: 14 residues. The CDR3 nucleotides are TGTGCCAGCAGTTTATCGCGGGGGGCGCTTGTTGCTTTCTTT. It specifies CASSLSRGALVAFF.

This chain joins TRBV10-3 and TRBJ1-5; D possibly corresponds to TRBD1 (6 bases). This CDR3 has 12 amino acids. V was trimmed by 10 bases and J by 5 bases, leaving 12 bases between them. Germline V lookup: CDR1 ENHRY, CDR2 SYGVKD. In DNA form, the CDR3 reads TGTGCCACCCGTGCAGGGGATCAGCCCCAGCATTTT. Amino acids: CATRAGDQPQHF.

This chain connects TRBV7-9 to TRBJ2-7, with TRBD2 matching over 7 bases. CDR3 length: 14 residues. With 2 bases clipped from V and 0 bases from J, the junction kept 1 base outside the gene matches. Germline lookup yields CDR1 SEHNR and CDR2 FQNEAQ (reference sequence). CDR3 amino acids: CASSLTGGSYEQYF. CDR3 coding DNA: TGTGCCAGCAGCTTAACGGGGGGCTCCTACGAGCAGTACTTC. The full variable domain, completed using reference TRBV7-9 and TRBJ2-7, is DTGVSQNPRHKITKRGQNVTFRCDPISEHNRLYWYRQTLGQGPEFLTYFQNEAQLEKSRLLSDRFSAERPKGSFSTLEIQRTEQGDSAMYLCASSLTGGSYEQYFGPGTRLTVT.

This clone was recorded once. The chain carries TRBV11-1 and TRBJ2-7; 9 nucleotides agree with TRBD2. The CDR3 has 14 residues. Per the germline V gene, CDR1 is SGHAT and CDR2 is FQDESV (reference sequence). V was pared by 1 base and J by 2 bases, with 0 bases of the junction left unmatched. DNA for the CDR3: TGTGCCAGCAGCTTAGTAGCGGGAGCCTACGAGCAGTACTTC. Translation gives CASSLVAGAYEQYF.

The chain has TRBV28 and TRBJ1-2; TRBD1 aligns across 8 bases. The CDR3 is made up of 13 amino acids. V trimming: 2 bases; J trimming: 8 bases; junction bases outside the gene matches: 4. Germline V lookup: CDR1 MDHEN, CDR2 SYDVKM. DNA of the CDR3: TGTGCCAGCAGTTTACAGGGGGCGCAGGGCTACACCTTC. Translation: CASSLQGAQGYTF.

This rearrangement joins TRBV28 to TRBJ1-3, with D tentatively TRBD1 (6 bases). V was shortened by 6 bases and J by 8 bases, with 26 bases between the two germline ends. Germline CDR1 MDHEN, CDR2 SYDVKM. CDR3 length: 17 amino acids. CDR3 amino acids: CASRHDPGTSWVHTIYF. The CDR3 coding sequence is TGTGCCAGCAGACACGACCCCGGGACATCCTGGGTACACACCATATATTTT. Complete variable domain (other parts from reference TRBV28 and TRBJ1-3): DVKVTQSSRYLVKRTGEKVFLECVQDMDHENMFWYRQDPGLGLRLIYFSYDVKMKEKGDIPEGYSVSREKKERFSLILESASTNQTSMYLCASRHDPGTSWVHTIYFGEGSWLTVV.

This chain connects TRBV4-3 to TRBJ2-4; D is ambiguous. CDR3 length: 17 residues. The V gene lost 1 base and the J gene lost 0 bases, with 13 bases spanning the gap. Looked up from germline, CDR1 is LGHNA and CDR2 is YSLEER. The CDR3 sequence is CASSQGLSALAKNIQYF. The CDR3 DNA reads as TGCGCCAGCAGCCAAGGTCTTTCAGCCCTAGCCAAAAACATTCAGTACTTC.

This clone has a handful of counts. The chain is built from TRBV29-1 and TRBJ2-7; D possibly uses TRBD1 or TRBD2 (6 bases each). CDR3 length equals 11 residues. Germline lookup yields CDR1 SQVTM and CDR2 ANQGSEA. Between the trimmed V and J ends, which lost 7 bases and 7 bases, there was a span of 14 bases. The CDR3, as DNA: TGCAGCGCCGGGGGCTCTGGGGAGCAGTACTTC. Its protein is CSAGGSGEQYF.

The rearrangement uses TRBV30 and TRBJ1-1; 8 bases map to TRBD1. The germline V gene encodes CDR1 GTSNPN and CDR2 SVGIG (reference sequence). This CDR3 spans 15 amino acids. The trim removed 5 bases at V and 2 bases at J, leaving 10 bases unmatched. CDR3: CAWSAGGSFNTEAFF. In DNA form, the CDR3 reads TGTGCCTGGTCTGCAGGGGGCTCATTTAACACTGAAGCTTTCTTT.

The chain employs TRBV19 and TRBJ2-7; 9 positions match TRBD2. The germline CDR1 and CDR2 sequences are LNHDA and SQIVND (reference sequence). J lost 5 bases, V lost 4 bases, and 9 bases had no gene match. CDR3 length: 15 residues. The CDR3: CASSTRVAGADEQYF. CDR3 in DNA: TGTGCCAGTAGTACCCGGGTAGCGGGAGCGGACGAGCAGTACTTC. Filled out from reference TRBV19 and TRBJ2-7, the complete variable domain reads DGGITQSPKYLFRKEGQNVTLSCEQNLNHDAMYWYRQDPGQGLRLIYYSQIVNDFQKGDIAEGYSVSREKKESFPLTVTSAQKNPTAFYLCASSTRVAGADEQYFGPGTRLTVT.

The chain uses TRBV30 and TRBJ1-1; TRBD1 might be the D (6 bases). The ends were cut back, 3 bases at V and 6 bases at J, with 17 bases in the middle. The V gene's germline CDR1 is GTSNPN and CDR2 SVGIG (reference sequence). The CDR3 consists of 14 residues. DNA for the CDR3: TGTGCCTGGAGCCCCCTTCGCGGGGGGCCTGAAGCTTTCTTT. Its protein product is CAWSPLRGGPEAFF. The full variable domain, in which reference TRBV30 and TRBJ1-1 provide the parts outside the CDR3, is SQTIHQWPATLVQPVGSPLSLECTVEGTSNPNLYWYRQAAGRGLQLLFYSVGIGQISSEVPQNLSASRPQDRQFILSSKKLLLSDSGFYLCAWSPLRGGPEAFFGQGTRLTVV.

Here the CDR3 DNA reads TGTGCCAGTAGTATTAGACTAGCTAGAGAGCAGTACTTC. Translated: CASSIRLAREQYF. The chain uses TRBV19 and TRBJ2-7; 7 bases map to TRBD2. The germline V gene encodes CDR1 LNHDA and CDR2 SQIVND (reference sequence). After removal of 3 bases from V and 7 bases from J, the junction contained 6 bases not matched to a gene. The CDR3 has 13 residues.

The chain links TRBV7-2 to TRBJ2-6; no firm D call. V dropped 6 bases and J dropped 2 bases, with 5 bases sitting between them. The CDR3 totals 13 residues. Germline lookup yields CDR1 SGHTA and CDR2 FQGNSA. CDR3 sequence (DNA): TGTGCCAGCAGGGATGCTGGGGCCAACGTCCTGACTTTC. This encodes CASRDAGANVLTF.

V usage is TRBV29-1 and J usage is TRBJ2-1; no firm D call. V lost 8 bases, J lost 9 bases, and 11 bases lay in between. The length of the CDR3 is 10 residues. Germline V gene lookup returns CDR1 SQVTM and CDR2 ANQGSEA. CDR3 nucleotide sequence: TGCAGCACGGCCGGAGCTGAGCAGTTCTTC. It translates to CSTAGAEQFF.

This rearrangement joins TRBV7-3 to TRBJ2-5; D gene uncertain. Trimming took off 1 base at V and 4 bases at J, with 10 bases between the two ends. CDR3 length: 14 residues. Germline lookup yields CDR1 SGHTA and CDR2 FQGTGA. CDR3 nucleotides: TGTGCCAGCAGCTTAAACGGCCCACGAGAGACCCAGTACTTC. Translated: CASSLNGPRETQYF.

CDR3 residues: CASSRDSPALYEQYF. The CDR3 DNA sequence: TGTGCCAGCAGCCGCGACAGCCCTGCCCTTTACGAGCAGTACTTC. The chain carries TRBV27 and TRBJ2-7; D perhaps matches TRBD1 (5 bases). The CDR3 contains 15 residues. Trimming removed 6 bases at V and 4 bases at J, with 19 bases between. Germline CDR1 and CDR2: MNHEY and SMNVEV (reference sequence).

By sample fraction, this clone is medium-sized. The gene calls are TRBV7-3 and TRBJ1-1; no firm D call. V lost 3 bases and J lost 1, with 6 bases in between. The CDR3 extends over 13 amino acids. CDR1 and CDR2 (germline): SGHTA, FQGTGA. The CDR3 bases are TGTGCCAGCAGCTTCGATCCGAACACTGAAGCTTTCTTT. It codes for CASSFDPNTEAFF.

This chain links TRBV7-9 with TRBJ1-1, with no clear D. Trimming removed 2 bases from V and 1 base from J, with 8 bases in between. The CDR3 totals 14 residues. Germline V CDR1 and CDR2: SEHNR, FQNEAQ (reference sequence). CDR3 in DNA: TGTGCCAGCAGCTTAAACTCGCCGAACACTGAAGCTTTCTTT. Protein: CASSLNSPNTEAFF.

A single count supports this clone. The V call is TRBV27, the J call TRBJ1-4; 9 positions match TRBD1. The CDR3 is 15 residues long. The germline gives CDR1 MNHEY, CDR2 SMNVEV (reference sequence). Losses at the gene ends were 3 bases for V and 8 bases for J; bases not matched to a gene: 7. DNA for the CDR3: TGTGCCAGCAGTTTGGGACAGGGAATAGGCGAAAAACTGTTTTTT. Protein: CASSLGQGIGEKLFF.

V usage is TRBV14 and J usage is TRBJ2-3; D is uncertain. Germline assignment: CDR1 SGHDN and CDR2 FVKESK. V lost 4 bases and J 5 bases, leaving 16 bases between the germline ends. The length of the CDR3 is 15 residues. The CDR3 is CASSLWTGYGDTQYF. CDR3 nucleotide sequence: TGTGCCAGCAGCCTATGGACCGGTTATGGAGATACGCAGTATTTT.

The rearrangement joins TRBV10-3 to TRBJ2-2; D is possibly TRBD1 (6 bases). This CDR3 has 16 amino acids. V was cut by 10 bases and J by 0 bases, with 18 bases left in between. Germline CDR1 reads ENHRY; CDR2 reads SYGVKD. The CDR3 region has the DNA TGTGCCACACTTAGGACAGTCACCGCGAACACCGGGGAGCTGTTTTTT. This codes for CATLRTVTANTGELFF.

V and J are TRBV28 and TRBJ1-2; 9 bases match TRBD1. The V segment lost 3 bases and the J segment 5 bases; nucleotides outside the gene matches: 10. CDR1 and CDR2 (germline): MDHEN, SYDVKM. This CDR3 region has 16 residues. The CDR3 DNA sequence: TGTGCCAGCAGTTTGGGGGACAGGGTCCAACTTTATGGCTACACCTTC. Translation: CASSLGDRVQLYGYTF.

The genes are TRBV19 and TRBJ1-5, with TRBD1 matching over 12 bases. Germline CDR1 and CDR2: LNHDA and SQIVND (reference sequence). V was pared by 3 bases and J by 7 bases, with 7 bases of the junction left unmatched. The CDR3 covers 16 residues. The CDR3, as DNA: TGTGCCAGTAGTATTGGGGACAGGGGGCTCCAACAGCCCCAGCATTTT. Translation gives CASSIGDRGLQQPQHF.

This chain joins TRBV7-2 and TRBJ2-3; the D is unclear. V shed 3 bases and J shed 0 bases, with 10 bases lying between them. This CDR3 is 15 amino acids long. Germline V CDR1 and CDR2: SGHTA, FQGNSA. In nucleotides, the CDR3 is TGTGCCAGCAGCTTGCTTATTGGGAGCACAGATACGCAGTATTTT. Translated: CASSLLIGSTDTQYF.

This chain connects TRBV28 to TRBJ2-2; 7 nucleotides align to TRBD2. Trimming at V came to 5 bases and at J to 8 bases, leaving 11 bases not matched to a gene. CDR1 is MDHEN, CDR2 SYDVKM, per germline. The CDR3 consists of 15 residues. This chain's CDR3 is CASSLPSLAAGELFF. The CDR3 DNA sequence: TGTGCCAGCAGTCTCCCTTCCCTAGCGGCTGGGGAGCTGTTTTTT.

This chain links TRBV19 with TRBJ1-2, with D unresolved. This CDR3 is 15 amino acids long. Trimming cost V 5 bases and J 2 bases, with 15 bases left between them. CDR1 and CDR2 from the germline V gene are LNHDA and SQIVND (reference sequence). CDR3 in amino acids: CASSPLGGGNYGYTF. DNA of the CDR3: TGTGCCAGTAGTCCCCTAGGCGGAGGAAACTATGGCTACACCTTC.